The 9 T cell receptor beta chains below come from one sample, sequenced in a study of cytomegalovirus exposure and HLA in healthy donors. Data came from immunoSEQ multiplex PCR; TCRdb stores just in-frame clones and leaves some out. The table records 220,000 or so clones, over 80% of them present only once. Sequencing was carried out using PBMCs. The receptors here all came from a woman aged 25 to 39 in good health and CMV-seropositive.

This chain joins TRBV28 and TRBJ1-1; 7 nucleotides align to TRBD1. This CDR3 region has 14 residues. The V gene's germline CDR1 is MDHEN and CDR2 SYDVKM. With V trimmed by 5 bases and J by 6 bases, 9 bases remained unmatched. In DNA, the CDR3 is TGTGCCAGCAGTCCACAGGGGCTGGCGGCTGAAGCTTTCTTT. Protein: CASSPQGLAAEAFF.

CDR3 amino acids: CASSEGTYSYNEQFF. The CDR3 DNA sequence: TGTGCCAGCAGCGAAGGGACTTACTCCTACAATGAGCAGTTCTTC. The chain combines TRBV5-4 with TRBJ2-1; a weak D match, TRBD2 (6 bases). Germline V gives CDR1 SGHNT, CDR2 YYREEE (reference sequence). CDR3 length: 15 amino acids. The ends were cut back, 4 bases at V and 0 bases at J, with 11 bases in the middle. The full variable domain, completed using reference TRBV5-4 and TRBJ2-1, is ETGVTQSPTHLIKTRGQQVTLRCSSQSGHNTVSWYQQALGQGPQFIFQYYREEENGRGNFPPRFSGLQFPNYSSELNVNALELDDSALYLCASSEGTYSYNEQFFGPGTRLTVL.

The chain is built from TRBV12-5 and TRBJ2-2; D unresolved. In germline, CDR1 is LGHNT, CDR2 FRNRAP. With 1 base removed from V and 6 bases from J, the gap between germline ends came to 12 bases. This CDR3 comprises 15 residues. As DNA, the CDR3 is TGTGCTAGTGGTTTGGGAACTGTGGCGGCCGGGGAGCTGTTTTTT. It is translated as CASGLGTVAAGELFF.

The chain links TRBV25-1 to TRBJ2-6, with D uncertain. Germline V gene lookup returns CDR1 MGHDK and CDR2 SYGVNS. Deletions cut 6 bases from V and 0 bases from J, with 3 bases between. This CDR3 contains 13 residues. The CDR3 bases are TGTGCCAGCAGAAACTCTGGGGCCAACGTCCTGACTTTC. Amino acid sequence: CASRNSGANVLTF.

The count of this clone is one. CDR3: CASSDSTGGGYTF. The DNA for the CDR3 is TGTGCCAGCAGTGACTCGACAGGGGGCGGCTACACCTTC. The rearrangement uses TRBV27 and TRBJ1-2, with 10 nucleotides matching TRBD1. CDR1 is MNHEY, CDR2 SMNVEV, per germline (reference sequence). This CDR3 region has 13 residues. V shed 5 bases, J shed 8 bases, and the junction held 5 bases outside the gene matches.

V is TRBV27 and J is TRBJ1-5, with no clear D. Trimming pared 3 bases from V and 1 base from J, leaving 10 bases between. Germline values: CDR1 MNHEY, CDR2 SMNVEV (reference sequence). The CDR3 sequence is 15 residues long. The CDR3 sequence is CASSLWGKSNQPQHF. The CDR3 bases are TGTGCCAGCAGTTTGTGGGGAAAGAGCAATCAGCCCCAGCATTTT.

The chain uses TRBV18 and TRBJ1-1, with D unclear. Between the trimmed V and J ends, which lost 1 base and 3 bases, there was a span of 21 bases. Germline values: CDR1 KGHSH, CDR2 LQKENI. The CDR3 runs to 18 residues. The CDR3 DNA reads TGTGCCAGCTCACCACGACCCTACGGGTTTGTTTTGGACACTGAAGCTTTCTTT. It yields the protein CASSPRPYGFVLDTEAFF.

The J gene is TRBJ2-3, the V gene TRBV2, with D unresolved. V shed 9 bases and J shed 0 bases, with 7 bases lying between them. The CDR3 totals 12 residues. Germline V gives CDR1 SNHLY, CDR2 FYNNEI. This chain's CDR3 is CASFKSTDTQYF. CDR3 in DNA: TGTGCCAGTTTTAAGAGCACAGATACGCAGTATTTT.

This clone was detected only once. The chain employs TRBV2 and TRBJ1-5; maybe TRBD1 (6 bases). Trimming left V 11 bases short and J 7 bases short, with 12 bases between. Germline CDR1 is SNHLY and CDR2 is FYNNEI. The CDR3 length is 11 residues. The CDR3 nucleotides read TGTGCCGGGTTCGACAGGCAGCCCCAGCATTTT. This gives the protein CAGFDRQPQHF.